The rows below give T cell receptor beta chains drawn from one sample of a study of blood T cell repertoires in COVID-19. Clones were sequenced by immunoSEQ multiplex PCR, and TCRdb holds only the in-frame ones, with some missing. This table has around 24,000 clones, 75% to 85% appearing once. The sample taken for sequencing was peripheral blood. These receptors were obtained from a man aged 80 or over with active or convalescent COVID-19. The CDR3 runs from the conserved cysteine through the conserved F or W. Fields, in order: J gene, clone size, V gene, CDR3 protein. Where a row states a size, it is once, few, many or the class of an expanded clone; other rows omit it.

>TRBJ2-1|-|TRBV14
CASSPTGTSGDHNEQFF
>TRBJ1-1|-|TRBV2
CASRVGQGVMNTEAFF
>TRBJ2-6|-|TRBV28
CASSPRDSYLSGANVLTF
>TRBJ2-7|-|TRBV9
CASSEQGWQDEQYF
>TRBJ1-1|-|TRBV28
CASNPTGIIRTEAFF
>TRBJ2-3|-|TRBV4-3
CASSQGGLGQDTDTQYF
>TRBJ1-6|-|TRBV15
CATSWTGVSYNSPLHF
>TRBJ2-5|-|TRBV7-2
CASSLDRAQETQYF
>TRBJ1-5|-|TRBV5-1
CASSLDPGRYQPQHF
>TRBJ2-7|once|TRBV7-9
CASSPIWDRVNYEQYF
>TRBJ2-3|-|TRBV10-2
CASRQAGYDTDTQYF
>TRBJ1-2|-|TRBV3-1/TRBV3-2
CASSGQPQGMGGYTF
>TRBJ1-2|-|TRBV19
CASSKQGASIYGYTF
>TRBJ2-3|-|TRBV19
CASSMPRDSSDTQYF
>TRBJ1-1|-|TRBV5-5
CASSRGGLRNTEAFF
>TRBJ2-5|-|TRBV7-9
CASSSTAYQETQYF
>TRBJ2-3|-|TRBV19
CASTLAGGSDTQYF
>TRBJ2-3|-|TRBV29-1
CSVRNSGKEDTQYF
>TRBJ1-2|once|TRBV6-5
CASSSRDTLGYTF
>TRBJ2-5|few|TRBV19
CASSIIFQETQYF
>TRBJ2-2|-|TRBV9
CASSNYPGTGTTGELFF
>TRBJ2-2|-|TRBV29-1
CSVEEARWNTGELFF
>TRBJ1-6|-|TRBV28
CAISRQHNSPLHF
>TRBJ2-4|-|TRBV2
CASSEDRGPAKNIQYF
>TRBJ1-1|-|TRBV4-3
CASSQEVADEAFF
>TRBJ1-2|-|TRBV29-1
CSVHKSRDRVGGYTF
>TRBJ2-7|-|TRBV7-7
CASSLAPAYEQYF
>TRBJ2-7|-|TRBV7-8
CASGRRGPNYEQYF
>TRBJ1-3|few|TRBV2
CASNSQGAGNTIYF
>TRBJ1-2|once|TRBV6-5
CASSIQINYGYTF
>TRBJ1-5|-|TRBV10-1
CASSESLNQPQHF
>TRBJ1-4|once|TRBV28
CASSATGFRNEKLFF
>TRBJ2-7|-|TRBV20-1
CSRGRGYEQYF
>TRBJ2-1|-|TRBV5-5
CASSPEDRNNEQFF
>TRBJ1-4|-|TRBV27
CASSSWTGNEKLFF
>TRBJ2-2|once|TRBV24-1
CATRDTADGELFF
>TRBJ2-2|-|TRBV10-3
CAISESTGHLTGELFF
>TRBJ2-2|-|TRBV9
CASSVATGTGELFF
>TRBJ1-1|-|TRBV4-2
CASSQVIGQVNTEAFF
>TRBJ2-2|-|TRBV2
CASSERGRTAGGNTGELFF